The clone carrying this T cell receptor beta chain showed up just once. The antigen remains unidentified. The data belong to a study of shared clonotypes between healthy human individuals. The table came from immunoSEQ multiplex PCR; TCRdb's copy has only in-frame clones and leaves some out. The table has approximately 810,000 clones, 85% to 95% seen once. Germline CDR1 reads LGHNA; CDR2 reads YSLEER. The V end lost 0 bases, the J end lost 3 bases, and 15 bases lay between the germline ends. CDR3 length: 17 amino acids. Naive-designated CD8 cells lacked CD45RO, were positively enriched for CCR7, and omitted terminally differentiated effector memory CD45RA+ cells. Study-wide results and limits: The rarefaction results pointed to incomplete sorted-subset sequencing despite large depth.

Material for sequencing was naive CD8+ T cells sorted from blood. This chain uses TRBV4-3 with TRBJ2-1, with D perhaps TRBD1 (7 bases). This TCR was recovered from a man under 40 in good health. The CDR3 coding sequence is TGCGCCAGCAGCCAAGAAGCCGCGGGGACAGTCTACAATGAGCAGTTCTTC. This gives the protein CASSQEAAGTVYNEQFF.